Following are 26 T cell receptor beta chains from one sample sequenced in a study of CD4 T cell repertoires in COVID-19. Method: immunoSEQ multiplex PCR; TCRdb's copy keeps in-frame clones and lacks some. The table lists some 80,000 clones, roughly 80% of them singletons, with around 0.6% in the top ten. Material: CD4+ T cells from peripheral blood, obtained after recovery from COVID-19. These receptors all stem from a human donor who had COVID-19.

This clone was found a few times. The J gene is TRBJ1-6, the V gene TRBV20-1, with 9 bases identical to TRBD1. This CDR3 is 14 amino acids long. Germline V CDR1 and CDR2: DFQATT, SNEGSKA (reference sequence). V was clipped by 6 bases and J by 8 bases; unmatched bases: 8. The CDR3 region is CSASTGGRYSPLHF. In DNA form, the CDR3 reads TGCAGTGCCAGTACAGGGGGCCGGTATTCACCCCTCCACTTT.

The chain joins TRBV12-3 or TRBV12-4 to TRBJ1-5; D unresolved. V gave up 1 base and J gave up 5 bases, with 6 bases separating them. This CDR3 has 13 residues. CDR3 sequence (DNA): TGTGCCAGCAGTTTAGGAGGATATCAGCCCCAGCATTTT. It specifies CASSLGGYQPQHF.

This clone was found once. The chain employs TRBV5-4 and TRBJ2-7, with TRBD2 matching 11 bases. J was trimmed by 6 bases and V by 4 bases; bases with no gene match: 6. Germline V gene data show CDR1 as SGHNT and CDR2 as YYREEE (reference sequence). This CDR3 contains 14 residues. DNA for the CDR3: TGTGCCAGCAGCCGAACTAGCGGGAGTCCCGAGCAGTACTTC. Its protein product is CASSRTSGSPEQYF.

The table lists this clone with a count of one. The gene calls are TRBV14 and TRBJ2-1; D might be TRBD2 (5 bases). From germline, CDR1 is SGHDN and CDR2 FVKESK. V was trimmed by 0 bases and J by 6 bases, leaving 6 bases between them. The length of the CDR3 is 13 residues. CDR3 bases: TGTGCCAGCAGCCAAGAGCTAGCCAATGAGCAGTTCTTC. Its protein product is CASSQELANEQFF.

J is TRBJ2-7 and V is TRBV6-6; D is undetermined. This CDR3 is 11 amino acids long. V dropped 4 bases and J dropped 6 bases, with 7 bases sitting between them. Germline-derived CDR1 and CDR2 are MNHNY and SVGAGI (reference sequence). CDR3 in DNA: TGTGCCAGCAGTTCCCCAGGCGAGCAGTACTTC. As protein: CASSSPGEQYF.

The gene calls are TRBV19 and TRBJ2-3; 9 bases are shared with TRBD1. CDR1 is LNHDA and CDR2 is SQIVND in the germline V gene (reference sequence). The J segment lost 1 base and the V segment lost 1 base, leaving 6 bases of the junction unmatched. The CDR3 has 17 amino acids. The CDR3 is CASSIGGGQGGTDTQYF. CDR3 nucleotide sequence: TGTGCCAGTAGTATAGGGGGGGGACAGGGCGGCACAGATACGCAGTATTTT.

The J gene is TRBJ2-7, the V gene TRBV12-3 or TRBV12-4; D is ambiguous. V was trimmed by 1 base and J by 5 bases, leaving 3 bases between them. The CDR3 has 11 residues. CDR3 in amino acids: CASSLGNEQYF. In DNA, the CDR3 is TGTGCCAGCAGTTTAGGGAACGAGCAGTACTTC.

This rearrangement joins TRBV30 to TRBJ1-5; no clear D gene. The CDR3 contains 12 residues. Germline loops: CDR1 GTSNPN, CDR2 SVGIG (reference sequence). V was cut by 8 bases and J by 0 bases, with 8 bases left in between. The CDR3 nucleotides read TGTGCCGTTGGTGATAGCAATCAGCCCCAGCATTTT. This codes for CAVGDSNQPQHF.

CDR3 protein: CAISDGTGTTDTQYF. CDR3 DNA: TGTGCCATCAGTGACGGGACAGGAACTACAGATACGCAGTATTTT. The J gene is TRBJ2-3, the V gene TRBV10-3; TRBD1 agrees at 8 bases. The length of the CDR3 is 15 residues. Trimming took 3 bases from V and 3 from J; bases not matched to a gene: 5. CDR1 and CDR2 from the germline V gene are ENHRY and SYGVKD.

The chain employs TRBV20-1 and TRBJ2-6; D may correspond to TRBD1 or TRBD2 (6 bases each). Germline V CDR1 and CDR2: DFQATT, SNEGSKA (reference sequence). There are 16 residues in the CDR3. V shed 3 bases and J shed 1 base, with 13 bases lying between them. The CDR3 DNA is TGCAGTGCTAGTGCCGGGGGCAAATCTGGGGCCAACGTCCTGACTTTC. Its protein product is CSASAGGKSGANVLTF.

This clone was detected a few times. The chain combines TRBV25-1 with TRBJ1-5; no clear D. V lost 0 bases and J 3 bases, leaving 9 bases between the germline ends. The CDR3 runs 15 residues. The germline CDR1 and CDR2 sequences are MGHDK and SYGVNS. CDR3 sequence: CASSEYGGPNQPQHF. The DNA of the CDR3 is TGTGCCAGCAGTGAATACGGCGGACCCAATCAGCCCCAGCATTTT.

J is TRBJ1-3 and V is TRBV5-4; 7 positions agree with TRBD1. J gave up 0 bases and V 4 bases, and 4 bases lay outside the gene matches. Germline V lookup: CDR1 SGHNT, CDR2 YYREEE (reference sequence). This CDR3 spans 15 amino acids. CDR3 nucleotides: TGTGCCAGCAGCGCGGACAGGATCTCTGGAAACACCATATATTTT. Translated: CASSADRISGNTIYF. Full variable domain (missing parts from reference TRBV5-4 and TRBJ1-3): ETGVTQSPTHLIKTRGQQVTLRCSSQSGHNTVSWYQQALGQGPQFIFQYYREEENGRGNFPPRFSGLQFPNYSSELNVNALELDDSALYLCASSADRISGNTIYFGEGSWLTVV.

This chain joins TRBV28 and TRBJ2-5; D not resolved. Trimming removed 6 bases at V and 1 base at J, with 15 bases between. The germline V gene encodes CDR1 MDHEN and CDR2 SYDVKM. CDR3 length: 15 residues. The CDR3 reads CASSLLMGSQETQYF. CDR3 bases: TGTGCCAGCAGCCTCTTAATGGGGTCCCAAGAGACCCAGTACTTC.

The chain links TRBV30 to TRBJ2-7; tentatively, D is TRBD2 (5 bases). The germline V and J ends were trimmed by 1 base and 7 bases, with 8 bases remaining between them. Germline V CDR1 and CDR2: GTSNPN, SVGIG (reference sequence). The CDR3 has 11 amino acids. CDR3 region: CAWSERREQYF. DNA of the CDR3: TGTGCCTGGAGTGAGAGGAGGGAGCAGTACTTC.

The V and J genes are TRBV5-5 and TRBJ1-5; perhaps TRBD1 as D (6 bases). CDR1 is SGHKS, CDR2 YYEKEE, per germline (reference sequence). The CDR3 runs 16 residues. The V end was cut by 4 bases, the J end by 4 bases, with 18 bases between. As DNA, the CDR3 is TGTGCCAGCAGCCCAGGACAGCTCCCTCCTAATCAGCCCCAGCATTTT. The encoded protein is CASSPGQLPPNQPQHF.

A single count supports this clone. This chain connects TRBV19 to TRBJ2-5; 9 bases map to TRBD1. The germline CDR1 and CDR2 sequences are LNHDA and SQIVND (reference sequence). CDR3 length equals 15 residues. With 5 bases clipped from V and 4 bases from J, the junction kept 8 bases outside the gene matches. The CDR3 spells CASSPDRGSGETQYF. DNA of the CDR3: TGTGCCAGTAGTCCGGACAGGGGCTCTGGAGAGACCCAGTACTTC.

CDR3 coding DNA: TGTGCCAGCAGCCAAGATAAGAGCGGTAACTACAATGAGCAGTTCTTC. Amino acid sequence: CASSQDKSGNYNEQFF. V and J are TRBV4-2 and TRBJ2-1; weak D call: TRBD2 (5 bases). The CDR3 covers 16 residues. CDR1 is LGHNA and CDR2 is YNFKEQ in the germline V gene. V dropped 0 bases and J dropped 3 bases, with 12 bases sitting between them.

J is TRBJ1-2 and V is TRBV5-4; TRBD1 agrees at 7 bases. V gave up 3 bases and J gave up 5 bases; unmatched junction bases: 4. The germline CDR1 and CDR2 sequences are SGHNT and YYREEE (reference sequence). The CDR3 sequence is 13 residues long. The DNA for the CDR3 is TGTGCCAGCAGCTACGAACAGGGGTATGGCTACACCTTC. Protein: CASSYEQGYGYTF.

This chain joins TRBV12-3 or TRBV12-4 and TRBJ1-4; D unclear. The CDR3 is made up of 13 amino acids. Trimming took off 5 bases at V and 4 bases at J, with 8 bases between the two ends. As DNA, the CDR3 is TGTGCCAGCAGTCGAACTAGTAATGAAAAACTGTTTTTT. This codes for CASSRTSNEKLFF.

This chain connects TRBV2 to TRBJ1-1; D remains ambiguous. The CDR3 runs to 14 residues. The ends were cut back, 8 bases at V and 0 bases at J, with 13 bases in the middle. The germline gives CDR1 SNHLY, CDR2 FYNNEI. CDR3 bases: TGTGCCAGCGATCGCAGGCTAATGAACACTGAAGCTTTCTTT. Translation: CASDRRLMNTEAFF.

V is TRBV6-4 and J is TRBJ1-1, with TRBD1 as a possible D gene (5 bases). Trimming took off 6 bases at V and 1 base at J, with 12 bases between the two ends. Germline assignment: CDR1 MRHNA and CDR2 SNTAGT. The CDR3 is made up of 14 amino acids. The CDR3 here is CASRKGPQNTEAFF. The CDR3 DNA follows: TGTGCCAGCAGGAAGGGACCTCAGAACACTGAAGCTTTCTTT.

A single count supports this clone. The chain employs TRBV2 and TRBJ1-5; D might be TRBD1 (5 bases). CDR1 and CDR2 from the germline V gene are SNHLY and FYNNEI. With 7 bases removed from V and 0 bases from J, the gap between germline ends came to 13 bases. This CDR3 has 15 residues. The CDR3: CASKDSQYSNQPQHF. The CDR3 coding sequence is TGTGCCAGCAAAGACAGCCAATATAGCAATCAGCCCCAGCATTTT.

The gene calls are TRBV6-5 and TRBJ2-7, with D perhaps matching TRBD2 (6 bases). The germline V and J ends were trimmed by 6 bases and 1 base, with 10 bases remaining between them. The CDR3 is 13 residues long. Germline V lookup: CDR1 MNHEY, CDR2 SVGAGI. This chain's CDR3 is CASSGTSSYEQYF. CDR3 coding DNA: TGTGCCAGCAGCGGGACTTCGTCCTACGAGCAGTACTTC.

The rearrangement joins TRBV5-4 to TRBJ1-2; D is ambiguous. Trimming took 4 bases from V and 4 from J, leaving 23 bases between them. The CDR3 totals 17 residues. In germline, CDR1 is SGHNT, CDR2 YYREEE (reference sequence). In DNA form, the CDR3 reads TGTGCCAGCAGCCCCTGGGGAACCCCGGATCTTTTCTATGGCTACACCTTC. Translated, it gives CASSPWGTPDLFYGYTF.

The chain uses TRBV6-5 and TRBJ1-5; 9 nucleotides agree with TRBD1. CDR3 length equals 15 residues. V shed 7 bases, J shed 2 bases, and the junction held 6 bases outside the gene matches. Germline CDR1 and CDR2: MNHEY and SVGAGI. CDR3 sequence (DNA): TGTGCCAGCACCCCGGACAGGGGAGGCAATCAGCCCCAGCATTTT. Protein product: CASTPDRGGNQPQHF.

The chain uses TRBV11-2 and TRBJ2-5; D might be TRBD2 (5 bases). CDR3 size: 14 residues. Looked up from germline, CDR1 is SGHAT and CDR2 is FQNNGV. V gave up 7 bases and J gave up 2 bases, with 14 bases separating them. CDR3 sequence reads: CASTQTSGQETQYF. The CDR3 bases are TGTGCCAGCACCCAAACATCGGGGCAAGAGACCCAGTACTTC.